The next 28 T cell receptor beta chains were all read from a single sample in a study of T cells in localized non-small cell lung cancer (TCRdb year 2020). The library was prepared using the immunoSEQ multiplex PCR assay. The clones in this table, taken by TCRdb from immuneACCESS, are in-frame only. Not every clone is retained; where verified, under half of the shortfall comes from an unresolved V gene, and the cause of the rest is unknown. The sample has 45,000 to 50,000 clones on record, 70% to 90% of them singletons. Clones ranked in the top ten supply roughly 2.5% of the sample. The sequenced sample was PBMCs, obtained before any cancer treatment. The receptors come from a man aged 35 to 69 with stage II lung adenocarcinoma.

V and J are TRBV7-8 and TRBJ1-1; 7 nucleotides align to TRBD1. The V gene end was trimmed by 10 bases and the J gene end by 0 bases; junction bases not matched to a gene: 11. Germline CDR1 SGHVS, CDR2 FQNEAQ. This CDR3 has 15 residues. This CDR3 is CATYMDRTLNTEAFF. The DNA of the CDR3 is TGTGCCACTTATATGGACAGGACCCTGAACACTGAAGCTTTCTTT.

This chain links TRBV2 with TRBJ2-1, with a possible D match to TRBD1 (5 bases). CDR3 size: 16 residues. Germline assignment: CDR1 SNHLY and CDR2 FYNNEI. The V end lost 6 bases, the J end lost 1 base, and 16 bases lay between the germline ends. Here the CDR3 DNA reads TGTGCCAGCAGCCTCTCCCTAGGGGCTTCCTACAATGAGCAGTTCTTC. Translation gives CASSLSLGASYNEQFF.

The chain joins TRBV6-1 to TRBJ1-2; 7 nucleotides agree with TRBD1. The CDR3 has 14 residues. V was pared by 8 bases and J by 5 bases, with 11 bases of the junction left unmatched. Germline V gives CDR1 MNHNS, CDR2 SASEGT. The CDR3 DNA follows: TGTGCCAGCCTAGATCCGGGACAGTTGTATGGCTACACCTTC. It codes for CASLDPGQLYGYTF.

This clone came up a few times. The chain recombines TRBV6-6 with TRBJ2-3; 8 bases line up with TRBD2. The trim removed 5 bases at V and 6 bases at J, leaving 7 bases unmatched. Per germline, CDR1 MNHNY and CDR2 SVGAGI (reference sequence). The CDR3 contains 14 residues. The CDR3 DNA is TGTGCCAGCAGTCCTAGCGGGTCACAGGATACGCAGTATTTT. This sequence encodes CASSPSGSQDTQYF.

The rearrangement joins TRBV2 to TRBJ1-5; D unresolved. Germline V gene lookup returns CDR1 SNHLY and CDR2 FYNNEI. V lost 2 bases to trimming and J lost 3 bases, with 5 bases between them. The CDR3 loop spans 13 amino acids. CDR3 sequence: CASSEIVNQPQHF. The CDR3 nucleotides read TGTGCCAGCAGTGAAATAGTCAATCAGCCCCAGCATTTT. Full variable domain (outside the CDR3, taken from reference TRBV2 and TRBJ1-5): EPEVTQTPSHQVTQMGQEVILRCVPISNHLYFYWYRQILGQKVEFLVSFYNNEISEKSEIFDDQFSVERPDGSNFTLKIRSTKLEDSAMYFCASSEIVNQPQHFGDGTRLSIL.

The chain links TRBV4-1 to TRBJ1-4; 11 nucleotides match TRBD1. CDR3 length: 16 residues. The trim removed 5 bases at V and 1 base at J, leaving 3 bases unmatched. The germline CDR1 and CDR2 sequences are MGHRA and YSYEKL. CDR3 in amino acids: CASSTGQGVTNEKLFF. The CDR3 DNA reads as TGCGCCAGCAGCACGGGACAGGGGGTAACTAATGAAAAACTGTTTTTT.

On this clone itself: Different DNA sequences within this sample yield the same CDR3. This rearrangement joins TRBV6-5 to TRBJ1-1; D possibly corresponds to TRBD1 (6 bases). From germline, CDR1 is MNHEY and CDR2 SVGAGI. Trimming took 2 bases from V and 5 from J, leaving 9 bases between them. The CDR3 runs 13 residues. The CDR3 DNA sequence: TGTGCCAGCAGTTACGGGCAGGGGACTGAAGCTTTCTTT. It is translated as CASSYGQGTEAFF.

The genes are TRBV29-1 and TRBJ2-7; TRBD2 agrees at 9 bases. Germline assignment: CDR1 SQVTM and CDR2 ANQGSEA. The length of the CDR3 is 13 residues. With 5 bases clipped from V and 5 bases from J, the junction kept 7 bases outside the gene matches. CDR3 loop: CSVNSGGGDEQYV. The CDR3 region has the DNA TGCAGCGTTAATAGCGGGGGCGGGGACGAGCAGTACGTC.

The chain has TRBV4-2 and TRBJ2-5; 7 bases fit TRBD2. V trimming: 0 bases; J trimming: 4 bases; junction bases outside the gene matches: 14. CDR1 LGHNA and CDR2 YNFKEQ come from the germline V gene. The CDR3 covers 18 residues. CDR3 nucleotides: TGTGCCAGCAGCCAAGATCTCCAGCGGGGTACCGGGGCAGAGACCCAGTACTTC. This sequence encodes CASSQDLQRGTGAETQYF.

In DNA form, the CDR3 reads TGTGCCAGCAGCTTAGCGGCATTAAGGGGGGCACTCACAGATACGCAGTATTTT. Translation gives CASSLAALRGALTDTQYF. The gene calls are TRBV7-2 and TRBJ2-3, with D perhaps assigned TRBD1 or TRBD2 (6 bases each). V lost 0 bases, J lost 2 bases, and 18 bases lay in between. Germline CDR1 SGHTA, CDR2 FQGNSA. This CDR3 region has 18 residues.

V and J are TRBV7-9 and TRBJ1-3; possible D gene TRBD1, 6 bases. This CDR3 is built from 16 residues. Trimming removed 1 base from V and 2 bases from J, with 12 bases in between. Per germline, CDR1 SEHNR and CDR2 FQNEAQ (reference sequence). Here the CDR3 reads CASSLGTVIAGNTIYF. The CDR3 bases are TGTGCCAGCAGCTTAGGGACAGTCATCGCTGGAAACACCATATATTTT.

V gene TRBV5-1 combines with J gene TRBJ1-6; D call uncertain. From germline, CDR1 is SGHRS and CDR2 YFSETQ. Trimming pared 7 bases from V and 7 bases from J, leaving 9 bases between. The CDR3 has 12 residues. CDR3 sequence: CASRMENSPLHF. As DNA, the CDR3 is TGCGCCAGCCGAATGGAGAATTCACCCCTCCACTTT.

The V call is TRBV7-9, the J call TRBJ1-1; no clear D gene. V was trimmed by 1 base and J by 6 bases, leaving 6 bases between them. Germline V gene lookup returns CDR1 SEHNR and CDR2 FQNEAQ (reference sequence). This CDR3 spans 12 amino acids. The CDR3 DNA sequence: TGTGCCAGCAGCTTAGGAGTCGCTGAAGCTTTCTTT. It codes for CASSLGVAEAFF.

J is TRBJ1-3 and V is TRBV30; 8 bases line up with TRBD1. Unmatched junction bases numbered 7, after V lost 2 bases and J lost 7 bases. The CDR3 is made up of 14 amino acids. In germline, CDR1 is GTSNPN, CDR2 SVGIG (reference sequence). In DNA form, the CDR3 reads TGTGCCTGGAGTAGGGACAGGAAAAGGAACACCATATATTTT. It specifies CAWSRDRKRNTIYF. The full variable domain, completed using reference TRBV30 and TRBJ1-3, is SQTIHQWPATLVQPVGSPLSLECTVEGTSNPNLYWYRQAAGRGLQLLFYSVGIGQISSEVPQNLSASRPQDRQFILSSKKLLLSDSGFYLCAWSRDRKRNTIYFGEGSWLTVV.

The V and J genes are TRBV5-1 and TRBJ1-1, with no clear D. Germline CDR1 and CDR2: SGHRS and YFSETQ. This CDR3 has 15 residues. Trimming took 0 bases from V and 5 from J, leaving 14 bases between them. The CDR3 region has the DNA TGCGCCAGCAGCTTGGGCCGGGGTTTGAGAACTGAAGCTTTCTTT. Translating gives CASSLGRGLRTEAFF. The whole variable domain, filled in from reference TRBV5-1 and TRBJ1-1, reads KAGVTQTPRYLIKTRGQQVTLSCSPISGHRSVSWYQQTPGQGLQFLFEYFSETQRNKGNFPGRFSGRQFSNSRSEMNVSTLELGDSALYLCASSLGRGLRTEAFFGQGTRLTVV.

This chain uses TRBV7-6 with TRBJ2-2; D may be TRBD1 (6 bases). The CDR3 is 14 amino acids. V was pared by 1 base and J by 4 bases, with 7 bases between. Germline CDR1 is SGHVS and CDR2 is FNYEAQ. CDR3 sequence reads: CASSLGGPTGELFF. For the CDR3, the DNA is TGTGCCAGCAGCTTAGGGGGGCCCACCGGGGAGCTGTTTTTT.

The genes are TRBV6-5 and TRBJ2-1; 7 nucleotides agree with TRBD2. Germline CDR1 MNHEY, CDR2 SVGAGI. CDR3 size: 15 residues. V dropped 6 bases and J dropped 2; count of bases not matched to a gene: 7. The CDR3 DNA follows: TGTGCCAGCAGCCTAAGACTAGCAGCCTACAATGAGCAGTTCTTC. Protein sequence: CASSLRLAAYNEQFF.

The chain links TRBV5-6 to TRBJ1-4, with D perhaps matching TRBD1 (6 bases). Germline CDR1 is SGHDT and CDR2 is YYEEEE. This CDR3 region has 15 residues. The germline V and J ends were trimmed by 5 bases and 0 bases, with 11 bases remaining between them. In DNA form, the CDR3 reads TGTGCCAGCAGGCCAGGACAGACAACTAATGAAAAACTGTTTTTT. The encoded protein is CASRPGQTTNEKLFF.

V usage is TRBV30 and J usage is TRBJ1-2, with D maybe TRBD1 (6 bases). The germline V and J ends were trimmed by 0 bases and 5 bases, with 25 bases remaining between them. The germline V gene encodes CDR1 GTSNPN and CDR2 SVGIG (reference sequence). The CDR3 contains 18 residues. CDR3 region: CAWSVHRGTRLLRYGYTF. CDR3 bases: TGTGCCTGGAGTGTACATAGGGGGACAAGACTCCTGAGGTATGGCTACACCTTC.

V gene TRBV6-5 combines with J gene TRBJ1-5; 9 bases fit TRBD1. Trimming removed 0 bases from V and 6 bases from J; junction bases left unmatched: 3. The CDR3 runs 15 residues. Germline CDR1 MNHEY, CDR2 SVGAGI. CDR3 nucleotide sequence: TGTGCCAGCAGTTACTCGGGACAGGGAGGTCAGCCCCAGCATTTT. This translates into CASSYSGQGGQPQHF.

This chain uses TRBV7-3 with TRBJ2-2; 9 positions match TRBD2. Germline values: CDR1 SGHTA, CDR2 FQGTGA. The CDR3 spans 18 residues. J lost 3 bases, V lost 5 bases, and 13 bases had no gene match. This CDR3 reads CASSPTTLAGDYTGELFF. Written as DNA, the CDR3 is TGTGCCAGCAGCCCGACGACTTTAGCGGGGGACTACACCGGGGAGCTGTTTTTT.

This clone has a handful of counts. V gene TRBV10-2 combines with J gene TRBJ1-2; D might be TRBD1 (5 bases). The germline V and J ends were trimmed by 4 bases and 7 bases, with 10 bases remaining between them. There are 12 residues in the CDR3. The V gene's germline CDR1 is WSHSY and CDR2 SAAADI. CDR3 in amino acids: CASSGRDGGYTF. DNA for the CDR3: TGCGCCAGCAGTGGCAGGGACGGTGGCTACACCTTC.

The chain links TRBV10-3 to TRBJ2-3; 10 bases agree with TRBD2. CDR1 and CDR2 from the germline V gene are ENHRY and SYGVKD. V shed 8 bases, J shed 3 bases, and the junction held 11 bases outside the gene matches. This CDR3 has 16 amino acids. The CDR3, as DNA: TGTGCCATCGGCACCCCAAGCGGGGGGGAAACAGATACGCAGTATTTT. This sequence encodes CAIGTPSGGETDTQYF.

The chain links TRBV15 to TRBJ2-7, with D perhaps matching TRBD2 (6 bases). The germline V gene encodes CDR1 LNHNV and CDR2 YYDKDF (reference sequence). V was shortened by 0 bases and J by 6 bases, with 15 bases between the two germline ends. The CDR3 covers 15 residues. CDR3 amino acids: CATSRDPGVLFEQYF. The CDR3 DNA reads TGTGCCACCAGCAGAGATCCGGGGGTCCTTTTCGAGCAGTACTTC.

The V call is TRBV6-1, the J call TRBJ2-7, with D perhaps matching TRBD2 (5 bases). Germline lookup yields CDR1 MNHNS and CDR2 SASEGT. V was cut by 4 bases and J by 2 bases, with 15 bases left in between. CDR3 length: 15 residues. The CDR3 loop is CASSVAWATTYEQYV. CDR3 bases: TGTGCCAGCAGTGTCGCGTGGGCGACTACCTACGAGCAGTACGTC.

The genes are TRBV5-1 and TRBJ2-1; TRBD2 matches 9 bases. There are 15 residues in the CDR3. The V segment lost 0 bases and the J segment 9 bases; nucleotides outside the gene matches: 7. Germline CDR1 reads SGHRS; CDR2 reads YFSETQ. As DNA, the CDR3 is TGCGCCAGCAGCTTGGATCAGCGGGGGGCCAGTGAGCAGTTCTTC. Translated: CASSLDQRGASEQFF.

The chain carries TRBV4-1 and TRBJ2-5, with 7 bases fitting TRBD2. The CDR3 consists of 13 residues. Unmatched junction bases numbered 10, after V lost 4 bases and J lost 11 bases. Germline assignment: CDR1 MGHRA and CDR2 YSYEKL. The CDR3 nucleotides are TGCGCCAGCAGCCCGCCGGGAGGCAGTAATCAGTACTTC. As protein: CASSPPGGSNQYF.

V is TRBV6-5 and J is TRBJ2-1; D possibly corresponds to TRBD1 (5 bases). Germline CDR1 is MNHEY and CDR2 is SVGAGI. The ends were cut back, 2 bases at V and 6 bases at J, with 14 bases in the middle. CDR3 length: 15 residues. The chain's CDR3 is CASSYTLKQANEQFF. Here the CDR3 DNA reads TGTGCCAGCAGTTACACACTGAAACAGGCCAATGAGCAGTTCTTC.